A selection of T cell receptor beta chains follows, all from one sample in a study of early T cells in non-severe SARS-CoV-2 infection. MiXCR, run by TCRdb on the 5' RACE reads, gives a single entry per CDR3 protein. This sample carries about 60,000 distinct CDR3 sequences, around 9% of them seen once, and the ten largest clones take 15% to 20%. What was sequenced was whole blood. The receptors shown here come from an adult who was a healthcare worker with PCR-confirmed SARS-CoV-2 infection or an uninfected control (not recorded which). The CDR3 runs from the conserved cysteine through the conserved F or W. The D gene is left open where the match is weak. Size values are once, few and many counts, or a class for expanded clones, and some rows have none.

J gene	V gene	clone size	D gene	CDR3 DNA	CDR3 protein
TRBJ2-3	TRBV7-9	many	-	TGTGCCAGCAGCCCCGAGTCATCGTTCACAGATACGCAGTATTTT	CASSPESSFTDTQYF
TRBJ2-3	TRBV6-5	few	TRBD2	TGTGCCAGCAGCGGACTGACTAGCGGGAGAACAGATACGCAGTATTTT	CASSGLTSGRTDTQYF
TRBJ2-4	TRBV7-6	-	TRBD1	TGTGCCAGCAGCTCGGACAGGGTGGGAAACATTCAGTACTTC	CASSSDRVGNIQYF
TRBJ1-1	TRBV20-1	many	-	TGCAGTGCTACCCTGGGAGGATCGGGCACTGAAGCTTTCTTT	CSATLGGSGTEAFF
TRBJ2-7	TRBV7-8	few	-	TGTGCCAGCAGCTTAGTTTCCGACCTAGCCTACGAGCAGTACTTC	CASSLVSDLAYEQYF
TRBJ1-1	TRBV28	-	-	TGTGCCAGCAGATCAGCAACCACTGAAGCTTTCTTT	CASRSATTEAFF
TRBJ2-3	TRBV18	many	TRBD2	TGTGCCAGCTCCTCTCCTAGCGGGAGGACAGATACGCAGTATTTT	CASSSPSGRTDTQYF
TRBJ2-1	TRBV29-1	few	TRBD2	TGCAGCGCCCGGGGCGGGAGGGGCAATGAGCAGTTCTTC	CSARGGRGNEQFF
TRBJ1-1	TRBV12-3/TRBV12-4	many	-	TGTGCCAGCAGTCCCGAGGGGAGGGCTGAAGCTTTCTTT	CASSPEGRAEAFF
TRBJ1-6	TRBV6-5	few	-	TGTGCCAGCAGTTACCGGGGAAATGATAATTCACCCCTCCACTTT	CASSYRGNDNSPLHF
TRBJ2-6	TRBV12-3/TRBV12-4	few	-	TGTGCCAGCTTTGCGGGGAGCTCTGGGGCCAACGTCCTGACTTTC	CASFAGSSGANVLTF
TRBJ1-4	TRBV28	many	-	TGTGCCAGCCGCGAGGGGTCGAATGAAAAACTGTTTTTT	CASREGSNEKLFF
TRBJ2-7	TRBV20-1	many	-	TGCAGTGCTAGGTTCAGAAGATACAGCTACGAGCAGTACTTC	CSARFRRYSYEQYF
TRBJ2-1	TRBV28	-	TRBD2	TGTGCCAGCACCCGCGGGACTAGCTCCTACAATGAGCAGTTCTTC	CASTRGTSSYNEQFF
TRBJ1-1	TRBV4-3	many	-	TGCGCCAGCAGCCAAGATCCGAAGCAGAGAGAAGCTTTCTTT	CASSQDPKQREAFF
TRBJ1-5	TRBV2	few	-	TGTGCCAGCACGGGTAGCGGCTATAGCAATCAGCCCCAGCATTTT	CASTGSGYSNQPQHF
TRBJ2-5	TRBV7-9	many	TRBD1	TGTGCCAGCAGCTTGGGACAGGTCAGGGGAGCGGAAATCCAGTACTTC	CASSLGQVRGAEIQYF